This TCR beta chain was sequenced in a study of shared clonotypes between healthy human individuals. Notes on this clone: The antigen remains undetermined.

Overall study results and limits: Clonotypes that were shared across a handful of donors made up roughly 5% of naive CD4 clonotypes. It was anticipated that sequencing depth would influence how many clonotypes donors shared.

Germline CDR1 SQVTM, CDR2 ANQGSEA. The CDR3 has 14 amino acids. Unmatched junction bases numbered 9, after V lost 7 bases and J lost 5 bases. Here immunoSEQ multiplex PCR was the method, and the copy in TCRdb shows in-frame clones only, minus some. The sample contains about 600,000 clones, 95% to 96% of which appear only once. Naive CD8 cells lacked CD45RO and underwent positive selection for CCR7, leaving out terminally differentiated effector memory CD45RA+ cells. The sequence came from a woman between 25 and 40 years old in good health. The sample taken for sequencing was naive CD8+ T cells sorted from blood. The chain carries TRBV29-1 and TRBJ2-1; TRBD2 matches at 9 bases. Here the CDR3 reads CSADVAGVNNEQFF. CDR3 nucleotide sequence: TGCAGCGCTGACGTAGCGGGAGTAAACAATGAGCAGTTCTTC.